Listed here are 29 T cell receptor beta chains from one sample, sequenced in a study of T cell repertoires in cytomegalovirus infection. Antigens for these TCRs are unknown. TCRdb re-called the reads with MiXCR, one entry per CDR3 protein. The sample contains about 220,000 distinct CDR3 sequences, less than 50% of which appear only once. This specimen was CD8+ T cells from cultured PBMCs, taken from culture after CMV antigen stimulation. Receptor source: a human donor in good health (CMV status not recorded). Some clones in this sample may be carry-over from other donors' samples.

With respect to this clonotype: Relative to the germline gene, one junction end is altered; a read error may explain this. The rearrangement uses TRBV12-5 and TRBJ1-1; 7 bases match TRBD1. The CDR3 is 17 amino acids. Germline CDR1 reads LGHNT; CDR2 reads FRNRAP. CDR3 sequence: CASAFLPGQLMNTVAFF. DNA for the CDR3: TGTGCTAGTGCCTTTCTTCCGGGACAGCTCATGAACACTGTAGCTTTCTTT.

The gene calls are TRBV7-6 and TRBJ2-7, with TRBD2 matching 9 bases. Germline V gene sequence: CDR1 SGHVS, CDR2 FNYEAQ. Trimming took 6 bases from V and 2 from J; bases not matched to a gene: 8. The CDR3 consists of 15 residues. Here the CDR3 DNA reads TGTGCCAGCAGTCGATTAGCGGGAGCAGCCTACGAGCAGTACTTC. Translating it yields CASSRLAGAAYEQYF.

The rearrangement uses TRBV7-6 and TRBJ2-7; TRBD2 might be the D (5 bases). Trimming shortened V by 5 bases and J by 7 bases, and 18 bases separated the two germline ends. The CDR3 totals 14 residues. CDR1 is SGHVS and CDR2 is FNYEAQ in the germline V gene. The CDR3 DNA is TGTGCCAGCAGCCCTCCGGGTGGTCCGGGGGAGCAGTACTTC. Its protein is CASSPPGGPGEQYF.

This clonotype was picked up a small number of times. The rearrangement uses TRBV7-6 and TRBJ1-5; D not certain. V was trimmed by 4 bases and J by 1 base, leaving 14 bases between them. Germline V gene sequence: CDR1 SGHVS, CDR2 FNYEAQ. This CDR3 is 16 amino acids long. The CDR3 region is CASSSHQESSNQPQHF. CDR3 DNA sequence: TGTGCCAGCAGCTCGCACCAGGAGTCAAGCAATCAGCCCCAGCATTTT. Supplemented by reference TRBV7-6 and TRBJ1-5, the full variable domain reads GAGVSQSPRYKVTKRGQDVALRCDPISGHVSLYWYRQALGQGPEFLTYFNYEAQQDKSGLPNDRFSAERPEGSISTLTIQRTEQRDSAMYRCASSSHQESSNQPQHFGDGTRLSIL.

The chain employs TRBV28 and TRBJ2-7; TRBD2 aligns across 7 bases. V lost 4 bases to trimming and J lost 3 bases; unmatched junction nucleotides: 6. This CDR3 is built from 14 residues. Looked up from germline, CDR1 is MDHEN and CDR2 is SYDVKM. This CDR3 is CASSSGLRVYEQYF. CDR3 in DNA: TGTGCCAGCAGTTCGGGACTAAGGGTCTACGAGCAGTACTTC.

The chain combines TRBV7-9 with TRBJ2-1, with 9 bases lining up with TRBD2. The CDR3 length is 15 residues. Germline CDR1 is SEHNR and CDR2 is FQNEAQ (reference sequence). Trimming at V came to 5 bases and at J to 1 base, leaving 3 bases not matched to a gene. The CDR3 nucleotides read TGTGCCAGCAGCAGCAGCGGGAGGTCCTACAATGAGCAGTTCTTC. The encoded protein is CASSSSGRSYNEQFF.

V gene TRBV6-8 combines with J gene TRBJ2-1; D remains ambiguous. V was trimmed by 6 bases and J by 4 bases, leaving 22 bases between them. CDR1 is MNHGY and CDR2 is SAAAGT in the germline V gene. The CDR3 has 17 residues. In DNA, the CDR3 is TGTGCCAGCAGGCAAGGACCACACCTCAACCCTTACAATGAGCAGTTCTTC. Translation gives CASRQGPHLNPYNEQFF.

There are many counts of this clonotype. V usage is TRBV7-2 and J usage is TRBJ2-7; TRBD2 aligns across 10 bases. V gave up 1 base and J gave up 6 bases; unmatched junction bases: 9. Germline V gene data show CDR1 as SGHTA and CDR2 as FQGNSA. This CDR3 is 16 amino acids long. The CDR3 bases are TGTGCCAGCAGCTTAGAGTTAAGCGGGGGGGCCGCCGAGCAGTACTTC. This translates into CASSLELSGGAAEQYF. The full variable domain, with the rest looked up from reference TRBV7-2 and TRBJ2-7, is GAGVSQSPSNKVTEKGKDVELRCDPISGHTALYWYRQSLGQGLEFLIYFQGNSAPDKSGLPSDRFSAERTGGSVSTLTIQRTQQEDSAVYLCASSLELSGGAAEQYFGPGTRLTVT.

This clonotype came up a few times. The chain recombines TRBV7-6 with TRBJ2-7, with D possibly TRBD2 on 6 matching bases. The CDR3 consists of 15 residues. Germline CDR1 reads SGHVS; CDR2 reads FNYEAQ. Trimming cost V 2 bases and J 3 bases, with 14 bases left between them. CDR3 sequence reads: CASSLRRVGGYEQYF. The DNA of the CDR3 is TGTGCCAGCAGCTTACGAAGGGTCGGGGGCTACGAGCAGTACTTC.

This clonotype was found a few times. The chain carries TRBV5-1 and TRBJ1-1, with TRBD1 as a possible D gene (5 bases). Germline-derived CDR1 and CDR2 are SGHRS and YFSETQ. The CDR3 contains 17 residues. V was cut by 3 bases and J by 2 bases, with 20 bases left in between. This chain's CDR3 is CASSWAVQGGSNTEAFF. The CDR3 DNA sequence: TGCGCCAGCAGCTGGGCCGTCCAGGGAGGTTCTAACACTGAAGCTTTCTTT.

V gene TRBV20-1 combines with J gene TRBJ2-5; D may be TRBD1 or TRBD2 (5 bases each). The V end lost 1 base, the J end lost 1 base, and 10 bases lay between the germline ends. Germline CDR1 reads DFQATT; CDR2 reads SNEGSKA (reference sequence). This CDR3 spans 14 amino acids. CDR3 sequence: CSARVQRGQETQYF. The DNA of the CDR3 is TGCAGTGCTAGAGTCCAGAGGGGCCAAGAGACCCAGTACTTC.

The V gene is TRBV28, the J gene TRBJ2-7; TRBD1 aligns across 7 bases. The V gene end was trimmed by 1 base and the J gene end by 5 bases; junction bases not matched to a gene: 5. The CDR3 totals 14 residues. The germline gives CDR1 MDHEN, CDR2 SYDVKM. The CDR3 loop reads CASSLSGTADEQYF. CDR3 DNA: TGTGCCAGCAGTTTATCAGGGACAGCCGACGAGCAGTACTTC.

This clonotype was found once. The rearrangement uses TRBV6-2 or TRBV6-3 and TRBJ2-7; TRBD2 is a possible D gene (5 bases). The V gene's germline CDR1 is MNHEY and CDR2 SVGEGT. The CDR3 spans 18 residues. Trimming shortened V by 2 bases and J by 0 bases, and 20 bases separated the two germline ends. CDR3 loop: CASSYPSTSYPSSYEQYF. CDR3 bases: TGTGCCAGCAGTTACCCATCAACTAGTTATCCGAGCTCCTACGAGCAGTACTTC.

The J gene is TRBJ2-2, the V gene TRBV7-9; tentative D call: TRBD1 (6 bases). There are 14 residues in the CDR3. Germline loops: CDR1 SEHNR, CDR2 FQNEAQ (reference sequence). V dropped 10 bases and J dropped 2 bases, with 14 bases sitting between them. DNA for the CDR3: TGTGCCATCGTCGGGACACCTAACACCGGGGAGCTGTTTTTT. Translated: CAIVGTPNTGELFF.

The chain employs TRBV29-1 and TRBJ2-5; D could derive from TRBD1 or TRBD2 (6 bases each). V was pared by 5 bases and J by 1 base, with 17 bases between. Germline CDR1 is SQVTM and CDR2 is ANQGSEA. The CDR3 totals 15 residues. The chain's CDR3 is CSVKGGGAPQETQYF. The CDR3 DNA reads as TGCAGCGTTAAGGGGGGCGGAGCGCCCCAAGAGACCCAGTACTTC.

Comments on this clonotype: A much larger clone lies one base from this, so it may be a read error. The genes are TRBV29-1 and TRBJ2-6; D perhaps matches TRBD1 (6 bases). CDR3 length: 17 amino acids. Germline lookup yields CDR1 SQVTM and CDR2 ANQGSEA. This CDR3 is CSVEGQTTHSGANVLTF. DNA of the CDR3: TGCAGCGTGGAAGGACAGACCACACACTCTGGGGCCAACGTCCTGACTTTC.

CDR3 amino acids: CASSFPDRGVTGELFF. CDR3 DNA: TGTGCCAGCAGCTTCCCCGACAGGGGGGTCACCGGGGAGCTGTTTTTT. The chain joins TRBV7-9 to TRBJ2-2; TRBD1 matches at 9 bases. V was clipped by 3 bases and J by 4 bases; unmatched bases: 6. Germline assignment: CDR1 SEHNR and CDR2 FQNEAQ (reference sequence). The CDR3 spans 16 residues.

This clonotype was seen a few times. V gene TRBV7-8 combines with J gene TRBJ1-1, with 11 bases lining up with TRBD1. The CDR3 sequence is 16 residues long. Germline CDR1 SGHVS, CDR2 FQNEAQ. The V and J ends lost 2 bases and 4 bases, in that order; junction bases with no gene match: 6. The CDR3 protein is CASSLRGQGASTEAFF. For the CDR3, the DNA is TGTGCCAGCAGCTTACGCGGACAGGGGGCGTCCACTGAAGCTTTCTTT. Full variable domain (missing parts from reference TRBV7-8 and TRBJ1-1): GAGVSQSPRYKVAKRGQDVALRCDPISGHVSLFWYQQALGQGPEFLTYFQNEAQLDKSGLPSDRFFAERPEGSVSTLKIQRTQQEDSAVYLCASSLRGQGASTEAFFGQGTRLTVV.

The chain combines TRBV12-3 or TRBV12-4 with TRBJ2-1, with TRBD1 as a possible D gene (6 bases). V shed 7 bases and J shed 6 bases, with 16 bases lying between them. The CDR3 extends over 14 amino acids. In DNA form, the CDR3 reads TGTGCCAGCAAGCCAGGGGCTCAGCTCAATGAGCAGTTCTTC. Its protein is CASKPGAQLNEQFF.

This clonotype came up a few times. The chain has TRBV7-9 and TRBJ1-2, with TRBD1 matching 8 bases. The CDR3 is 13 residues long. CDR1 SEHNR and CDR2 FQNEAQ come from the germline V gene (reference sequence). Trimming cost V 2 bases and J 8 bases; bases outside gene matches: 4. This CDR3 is CASSLLPGGGYTF. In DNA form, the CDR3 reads TGTGCCAGCAGCTTATTGCCAGGGGGCGGCTACACCTTC.

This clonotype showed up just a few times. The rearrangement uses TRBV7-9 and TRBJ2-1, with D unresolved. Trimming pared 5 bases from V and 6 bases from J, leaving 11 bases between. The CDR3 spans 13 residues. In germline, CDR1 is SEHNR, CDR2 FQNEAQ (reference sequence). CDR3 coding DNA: TGTGCCAGCAGCCCGCCCGGCTCCAATGAGCAGTTCTTC. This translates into CASSPPGSNEQFF.

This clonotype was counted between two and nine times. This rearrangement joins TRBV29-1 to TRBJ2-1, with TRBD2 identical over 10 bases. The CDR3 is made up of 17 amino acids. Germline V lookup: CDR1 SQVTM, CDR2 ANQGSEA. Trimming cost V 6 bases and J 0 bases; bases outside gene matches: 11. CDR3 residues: CSVPTSGAPSSYNEQFF. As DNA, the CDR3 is TGCAGCGTCCCAACTAGCGGGGCGCCTAGCTCCTACAATGAGCAGTTCTTC.

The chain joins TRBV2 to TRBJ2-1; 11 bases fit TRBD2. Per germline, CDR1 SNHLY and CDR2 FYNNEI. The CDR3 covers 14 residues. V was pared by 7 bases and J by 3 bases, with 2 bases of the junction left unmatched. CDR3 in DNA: TGTGCCAGCACCGGGACTAGCGGCTACAATGAGCAGTTCTTC. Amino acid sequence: CASTGTSGYNEQFF.

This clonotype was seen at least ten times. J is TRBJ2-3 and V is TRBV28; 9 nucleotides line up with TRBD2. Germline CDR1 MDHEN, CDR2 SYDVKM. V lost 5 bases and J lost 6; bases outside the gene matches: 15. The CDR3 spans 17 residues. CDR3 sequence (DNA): TGTGCCAGCAGTCCGACCCTTTGGCGGGAGGGTTCCGATACGCAGTATTTT. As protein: CASSPTLWREGSDTQYF.

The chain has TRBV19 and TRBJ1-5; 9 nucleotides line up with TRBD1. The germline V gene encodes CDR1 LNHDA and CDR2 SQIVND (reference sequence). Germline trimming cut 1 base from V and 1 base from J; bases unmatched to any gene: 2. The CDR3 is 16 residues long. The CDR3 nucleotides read TGTGCCAGTAGTATAGCTACAGGGGGCAGCAATCAGCCCCAGCATTTT. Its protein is CASSIATGGSNQPQHF. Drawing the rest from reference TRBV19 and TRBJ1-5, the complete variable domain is DGGITQSPKYLFRKEGQNVTLSCEQNLNHDAMYWYRQDPGQGLRLIYYSQIVNDFQKGDIAEGYSVSREKKESFPLTVTSAQKNPTAFYLCASSIATGGSNQPQHFGDGTRLSIL.

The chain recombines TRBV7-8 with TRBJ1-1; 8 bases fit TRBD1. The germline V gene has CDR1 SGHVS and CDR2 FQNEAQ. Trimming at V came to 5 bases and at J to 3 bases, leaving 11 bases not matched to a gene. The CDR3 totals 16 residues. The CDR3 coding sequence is TGTGCCAGCAGCCCGAGGGGGACAGGCTCTTACACTGAAGCTTTCTTT. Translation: CASSPRGTGSYTEAFF.

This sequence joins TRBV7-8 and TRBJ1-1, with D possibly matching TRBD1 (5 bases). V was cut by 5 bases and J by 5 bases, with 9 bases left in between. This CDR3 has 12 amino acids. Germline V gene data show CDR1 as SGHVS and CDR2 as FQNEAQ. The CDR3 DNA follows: TGTGCCAGCAGCACAAGGGGAACTGAAGCTTTCTTT. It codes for CASSTRGTEAFF.

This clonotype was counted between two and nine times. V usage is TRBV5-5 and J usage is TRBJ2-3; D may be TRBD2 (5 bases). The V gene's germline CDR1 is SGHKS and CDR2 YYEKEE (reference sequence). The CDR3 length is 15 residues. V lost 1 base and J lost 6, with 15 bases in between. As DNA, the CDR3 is TGTGCCAGCAGCTTGTATGCGGGTGAACGGGATACGCAGTATTTT. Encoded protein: CASSLYAGERDTQYF. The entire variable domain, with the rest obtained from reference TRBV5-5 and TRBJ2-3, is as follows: DAGVTQSPTHLIKTRGQQVTLRCSPISGHKSVSWYQQVLGQGPQFIFQYYEKEERGRGNFPDRFSARQFPNYSSELNVNALLLGDSALYLCASSLYAGERDTQYFGPGTRLTVL.

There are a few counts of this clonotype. The CDR3 bases are TGCAGTGCCACAGGGGACAGGGGGCGAGGTAGATATCAGCCCCAGCATTTT. Translated: CSATGDRGRGRYQPQHF. The chain uses TRBV20-1 and TRBJ1-5; 12 nucleotides line up with TRBD1. The CDR3 is made up of 17 amino acids. CDR1 is DFQATT, CDR2 SNEGSKA, per germline (reference sequence). Trimming at V came to 6 bases and at J to 5 bases, leaving 14 bases not matched to a gene.